These 11 T cell receptor beta chains were sequenced from one sample in a study of blood T cell repertoires in COVID-19. Clones were read by immunoSEQ multiplex PCR, and TCRdb kept only the in-frame ones, dropping some. This table has some 170,000 clones, roughly 90% appearing once. What was sequenced was peripheral blood. These receptors were collected from a woman in her forties or fifties with acute or convalescent COVID-19.

The chain employs TRBV7-9 and TRBJ1-4; TRBD1 matches 8 bases. With V trimmed by 2 bases and J by 3 bases, 8 bases remained unmatched. CDR1 is SEHNR, CDR2 FQNEAQ, per germline (reference sequence). The CDR3 is 17 residues long. CDR3 sequence reads: CASSLWTGLSSNEKLFF. CDR3 nucleotide sequence: TGTGCCAGCAGCTTATGGACAGGGCTCTCCTCTAATGAAAAACTGTTTTTT.

The chain carries TRBV7-2 and TRBJ1-2; D is unclear. The germline gives CDR1 SGHTA, CDR2 FQGNSA. V lost 4 bases to trimming and J lost 3 bases, with 9 bases between them. This CDR3 comprises 13 residues. CDR3 sequence reads: CASSYKEDYGYTF. The CDR3 bases are TGTGCCAGCAGCTATAAGGAGGACTATGGCTACACCTTC.

The rearrangement links TRBV3-1 (or the pseudogene TRBV3-2) to TRBJ1-1; a weak D match, TRBD1 (6 bases). The V end lost 5 bases, the J end lost 5 bases, and 15 bases lay between the germline ends. CDR1 and CDR2 (germline): LGHDT, YNNKEL (reference sequence). The CDR3 has 14 amino acids. CDR3 amino acids: CASSSPGGATEAFF. Here the CDR3 DNA reads TGTGCCAGCAGCTCTCCGGGGGGGGCTACTGAAGCTTTCTTT.

For the CDR3, the DNA is TGTGCCAGCAGCTTCTCCGGGAGGAACGAAGATGAGCAGTTCTTC. This encodes CASSFSGRNEDEQFF. V gene TRBV7-2 combines with J gene TRBJ2-1; 7 bases are shared with TRBD2. CDR1 and CDR2 (germline): SGHTA, FQGNSA. Unmatched junction bases numbered 10, after V lost 3 bases and J lost 8 bases. The CDR3 contains 15 residues.

V usage is TRBV2 and J usage is TRBJ1-1; TRBD1 might be the D (5 bases). Germline-derived CDR1 and CDR2 are SNHLY and FYNNEI. The CDR3 totals 13 residues. The ends were cut back, 6 bases at V and 5 bases at J, with 13 bases in the middle. This chain's CDR3 is CASRVRGETEAFF. Here the CDR3 DNA reads TGTGCCAGCAGGGTACGGGGGGAAACTGAAGCTTTCTTT.

J is TRBJ2-3 and V is TRBV24-1; TRBD1 aligns across 9 bases. This CDR3 is built from 15 residues. V was pared by 3 bases and J by 3 bases, with 3 bases of the junction left unmatched. Germline lookup yields CDR1 KGHDR and CDR2 SFDVKD. The CDR3 DNA is TGTGCCACCAGTGATAGGACAGGGGAGACAGATACGCAGTATTTT. As protein: CATSDRTGETDTQYF.

The chain recombines TRBV10-1 with TRBJ1-2, with no clear D. Trimming took off 0 bases at V and 4 bases at J, with 9 bases between the two ends. The CDR3 is 14 residues long. Germline loops: CDR1 WNHNN, CDR2 SYGVQD (reference sequence). This CDR3 reads CASSESTPLYGYTF. CDR3 coding DNA: TGCGCCAGCAGTGAGTCGACTCCACTCTATGGCTACACCTTC.

This rearrangement joins TRBV25-1 to TRBJ2-3; perhaps TRBD2 as D (6 bases). V lost 1 base and J lost 6, with 14 bases in between. The length of the CDR3 is 15 residues. Germline V gives CDR1 MGHDK, CDR2 SYGVNS. The CDR3 region is CASSEWTGVEDTQYF. In nucleotides, the CDR3 is TGTGCCAGCAGTGAATGGACGGGAGTGGAGGATACGCAGTATTTT. Looking up the rest from reference TRBV25-1 and TRBJ2-3 gives the full variable domain: EADIYQTPRYLVIGTGKKITLECSQTMGHDKMYWYQQDPGMELHLIHYSYGVNSTEKGDLSSESTVSRIRTEHFPLTLESARPSHTSQYLCASSEWTGVEDTQYFGPGTRLTVL.

This chain joins TRBV7-8 and TRBJ2-2; 9 bases align to TRBD2. This CDR3 has 14 amino acids. Germline V gene data show CDR1 as SGHVS and CDR2 as FQNEAQ. V lost 5 bases, J lost 5 bases, and 3 bases stayed unmatched. In nucleotides, the CDR3 is TGTGCCAGCAGCCGAGCGGGAGGAACCGGGGAGCTGTTTTTT. Translated: CASSRAGGTGELFF. The variable domain in full, completed from reference TRBV7-8 and TRBJ2-2, reads GAGVSQSPRYKVAKRGQDVALRCDPISGHVSLFWYQQALGQGPEFLTYFQNEAQLDKSGLPSDRFFAERPEGSVSTLKIQRTQQEDSAVYLCASSRAGGTGELFFGEGSRLTVL.

V gene TRBV12-5 combines with J gene TRBJ2-1, with 7 nucleotides matching TRBD2. CDR1 LGHNT and CDR2 FRNRAP come from the germline V gene. V was clipped by 1 base and J by 5 bases; unmatched bases: 2. The CDR3 is 14 residues long. The CDR3 coding sequence is TGTGCTAGTGGTTTGGGGACTAGAAACAATGAGCAGTTCTTC. Its protein is CASGLGTRNNEQFF.

The chain has TRBV21-1 and TRBJ1-3. TRBV21-1 is a documented pseudogene. This CDR3 comprises 16 residues. This CDR3 is CASSKEWGGPGNTIYF. Here the CDR3 DNA reads TGTGCCAGCAGCAAAGAGTGGGGGGGACCTGGAAACACCATATATTTT.